This TCR beta chain is from a study of beta chain features in type 1 diabetes. The wider study: There was similarity between patients and healthy donors in age, gender and cell yields. The study's findings and limits: Reads derived from cDNA could over-represent cells showing high TCR expression. Compared with healthy donors, patients appeared to share more similar naive, central memory and regulatory TCRB repertoires.

Looked up from germline, CDR1 is SGDLS and CDR2 is YYNGEE. The CDR3 contains 15 residues. After removal of 3 bases from V and 1 base from J, the junction contained 5 bases not matched to a gene. One heparinised blood draw, averaging approximately 120 mL, came from each donor. A few counts support this clone. The antigen is undetermined. The investigators reverse transcribed all of the isolated RNA, so they sequenced expressed TCRB transcripts. TCRdb's copy holds only in-frame clones and misses some; the assay was immunoSEQ multiplex PCR. The sample includes under 450,000 clones, roughly 13% seen only once; the top ten take around 0.035%.

The chain links TRBV9 to TRBJ2-3; 7 bases are a match to TRBD2. This clonotype originated in a man under 40 in good health. The sample consisted of naive CD4+ T cells from blood. CDR3 sequence (DNA): TGTGCCAGCAGCGGCAGACTAGCCCGCACAGATACGCAGTATTTT. Amino acid sequence: CASSGRLARTDTQYF.